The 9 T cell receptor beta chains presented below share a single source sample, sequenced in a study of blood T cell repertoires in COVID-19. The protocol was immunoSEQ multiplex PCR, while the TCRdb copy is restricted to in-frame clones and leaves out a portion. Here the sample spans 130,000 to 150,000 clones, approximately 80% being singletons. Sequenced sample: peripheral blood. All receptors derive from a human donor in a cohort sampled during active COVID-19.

This CDR3 reads CASSPPNYQETQYF. The CDR3 nucleotides read TGTGCCAGCAGTCCCCCCAATTACCAAGAGACCCAGTACTTC. The rearrangement uses TRBV6-5 and TRBJ2-5; D gene unclear. Germline loops: CDR1 MNHEY, CDR2 SVGAGI. The CDR3 covers 14 residues. Trimming took off 5 bases at V and 0 bases at J, with 10 bases between the two ends.

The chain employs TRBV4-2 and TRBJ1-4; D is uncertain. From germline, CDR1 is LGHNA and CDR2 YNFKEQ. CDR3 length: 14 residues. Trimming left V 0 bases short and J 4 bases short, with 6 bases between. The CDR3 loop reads CASSQEQFNEKLFF. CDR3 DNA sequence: TGTGCCAGCAGCCAAGAACAGTTTAATGAAAAACTGTTTTTT.

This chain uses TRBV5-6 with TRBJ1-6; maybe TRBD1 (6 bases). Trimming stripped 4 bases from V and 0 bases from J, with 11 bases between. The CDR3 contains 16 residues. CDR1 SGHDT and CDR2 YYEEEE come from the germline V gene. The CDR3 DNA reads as TGTGCCAGCAGCCCGGACAGAAGCTCCTATAATTCACCCCTCCACTTT. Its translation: CASSPDRSSYNSPLHF.

The chain's CDR3 is CASSLAEISGANVLTF. CDR3 nucleotide sequence: TGTGCCAGCAGCTTGGCTGAGATCTCTGGGGCCAACGTCCTGACTTTC. The chain carries TRBV5-4 and TRBJ2-6; no clear D gene. V shed 0 bases and J shed 0 bases, with 7 bases lying between them. This CDR3 region has 16 residues. Per the germline V gene, CDR1 is SGHNT and CDR2 is YYREEE (reference sequence).

In DNA form, the CDR3 reads TGCGCCAGCAGCCAACCGGGACAGGGGTTTTATGGCTACACCTTC. The encoded protein is CASSQPGQGFYGYTF. The rearrangement uses TRBV4-1 and TRBJ1-2, with TRBD1 matching over 10 bases. Looked up from germline, CDR1 is MGHRA and CDR2 is YSYEKL. This CDR3 spans 15 amino acids. With V trimmed by 2 bases and J by 5 bases, 5 bases remained unmatched.

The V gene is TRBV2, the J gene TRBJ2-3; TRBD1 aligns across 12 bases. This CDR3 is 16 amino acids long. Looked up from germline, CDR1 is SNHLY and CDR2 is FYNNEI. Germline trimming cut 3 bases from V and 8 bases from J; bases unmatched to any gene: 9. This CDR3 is CASSDPRDRGLGTQYF. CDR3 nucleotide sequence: TGTGCCAGCAGTGACCCAAGGGACAGGGGGCTTGGTACGCAGTATTTT.

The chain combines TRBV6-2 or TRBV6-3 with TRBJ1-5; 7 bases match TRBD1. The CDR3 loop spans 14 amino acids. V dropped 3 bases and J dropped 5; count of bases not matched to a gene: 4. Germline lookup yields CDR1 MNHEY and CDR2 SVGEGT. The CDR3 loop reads CASSYGTADQPQHF. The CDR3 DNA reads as TGTGCCAGCAGTTATGGGACAGCCGATCAGCCCCAGCATTTT.

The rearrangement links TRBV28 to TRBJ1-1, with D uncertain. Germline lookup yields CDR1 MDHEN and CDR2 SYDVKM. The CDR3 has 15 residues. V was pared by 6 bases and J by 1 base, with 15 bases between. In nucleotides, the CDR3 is TGTGCCAGCAGGGGCGGCGGGTCTAAGAACACTGAAGCTTTCTTT. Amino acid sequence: CASRGGGSKNTEAFF.

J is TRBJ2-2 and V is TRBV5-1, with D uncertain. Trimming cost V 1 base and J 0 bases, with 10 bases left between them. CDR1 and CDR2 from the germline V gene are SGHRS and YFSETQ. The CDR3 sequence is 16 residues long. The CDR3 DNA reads TGCGCCAGCAGCTTGAAACCAGGTTCGAACACCGGGGAGCTGTTTTTT. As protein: CASSLKPGSNTGELFF.